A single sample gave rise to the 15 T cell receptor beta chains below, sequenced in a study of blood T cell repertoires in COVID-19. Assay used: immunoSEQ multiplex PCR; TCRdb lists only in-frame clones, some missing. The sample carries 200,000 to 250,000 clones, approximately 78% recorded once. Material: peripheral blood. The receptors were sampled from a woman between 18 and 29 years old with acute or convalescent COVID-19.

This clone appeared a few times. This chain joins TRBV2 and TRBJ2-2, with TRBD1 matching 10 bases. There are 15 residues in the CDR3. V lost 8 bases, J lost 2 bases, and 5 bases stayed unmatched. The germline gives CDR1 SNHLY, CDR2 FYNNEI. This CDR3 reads CASGGQGGNTGELFF. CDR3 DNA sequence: TGTGCCAGCGGAGGACAGGGGGGAAACACCGGGGAGCTGTTTTTT. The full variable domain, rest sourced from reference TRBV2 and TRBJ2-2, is EPEVTQTPSHQVTQMGQEVILRCVPISNHLYFYWYRQILGQKVEFLVSFYNNEISEKSEIFDDQFSVERPDGSNFTLKIRSTKLEDSAMYFCASGGQGGNTGELFFGEGSRLTVL.

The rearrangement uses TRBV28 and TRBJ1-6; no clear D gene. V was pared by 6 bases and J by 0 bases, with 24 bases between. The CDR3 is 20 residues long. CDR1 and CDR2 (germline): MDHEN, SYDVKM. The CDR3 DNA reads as TGTGCCAGCAGCTTCCCCCTTCCCCATCATGAGAGCTCCTATAATTCACCCCTCCACTTT. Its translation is CASSFPLPHHESSYNSPLHF.

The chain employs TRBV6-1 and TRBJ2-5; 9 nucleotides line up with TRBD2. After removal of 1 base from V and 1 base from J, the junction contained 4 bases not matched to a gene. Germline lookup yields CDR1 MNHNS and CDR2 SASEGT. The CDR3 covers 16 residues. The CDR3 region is CASSEGIAGAQETQYF. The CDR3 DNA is TGTGCCAGCAGTGAAGGTATAGCGGGAGCCCAAGAGACCCAGTACTTC.

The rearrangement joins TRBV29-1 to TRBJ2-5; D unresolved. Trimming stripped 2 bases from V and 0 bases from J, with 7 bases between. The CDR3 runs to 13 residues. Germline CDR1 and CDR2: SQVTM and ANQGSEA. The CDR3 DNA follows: TGCAGCGTTGAAAAACGGTACCAAGAGACCCAGTACTTC. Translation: CSVEKRYQETQYF. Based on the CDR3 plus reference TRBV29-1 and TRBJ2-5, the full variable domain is SAVISQKPSRDICQRGTSLTIQCQVDSQVTMMFWYRQQPGQSLTLIATANQGSEATYESGFVIDKFPISRPNLTFSTLTVSNMSPEDSSIYLCSVEKRYQETQYFGPGTRLLVL.

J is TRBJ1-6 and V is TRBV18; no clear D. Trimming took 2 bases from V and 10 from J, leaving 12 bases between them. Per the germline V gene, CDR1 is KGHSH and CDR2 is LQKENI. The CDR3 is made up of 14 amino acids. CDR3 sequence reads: CASSPAGRSSPLHF. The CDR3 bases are TGTGCCAGCTCACCAGCGGGGAGAAGCTCACCCCTCCACTTT.

CDR3 amino acids: CASSLGTSVGYTDTQYF. DNA for the CDR3: TGTGCCAGCAGCTTAGGGACTAGCGTGGGGTACACAGATACGCAGTATTTT. The genes are TRBV7-9 and TRBJ2-3, with 9 bases matching TRBD2. The CDR3 length is 17 residues. Germline-derived CDR1 and CDR2 are SEHNR and FQNEAQ (reference sequence). Trimming removed 1 base from V and 2 bases from J; junction bases left unmatched: 7.

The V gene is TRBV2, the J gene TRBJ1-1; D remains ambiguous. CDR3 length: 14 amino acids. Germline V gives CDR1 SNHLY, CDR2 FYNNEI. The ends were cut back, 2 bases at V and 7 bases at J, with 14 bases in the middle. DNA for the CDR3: TGTGCCAGCAGTGAACCCCTGACCGGGGTTGAAGCTTTCTTT. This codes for CASSEPLTGVEAFF.

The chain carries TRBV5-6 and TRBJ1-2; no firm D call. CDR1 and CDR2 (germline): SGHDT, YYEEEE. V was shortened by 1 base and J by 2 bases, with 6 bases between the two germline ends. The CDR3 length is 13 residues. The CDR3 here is CASSLRGNYGYTF. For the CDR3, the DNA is TGTGCCAGCAGCTTGCGGGGAAACTATGGCTACACCTTC.

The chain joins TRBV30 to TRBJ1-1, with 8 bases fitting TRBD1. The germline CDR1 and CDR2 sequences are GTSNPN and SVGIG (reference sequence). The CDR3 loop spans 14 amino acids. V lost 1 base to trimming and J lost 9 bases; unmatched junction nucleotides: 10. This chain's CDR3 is CAWSALSGTGKAFF. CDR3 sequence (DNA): TGTGCCTGGAGTGCCTTATCCGGGACAGGAAAAGCTTTCTTT.

The CDR3 reads CSAQYRDRDTDTQYF. DNA of the CDR3: TGCAGCGCTCAGTATCGGGACAGGGACACAGATACGCAGTATTTT. The chain recombines TRBV29-1 with TRBJ2-3; 9 bases are a match to TRBD1. V dropped 7 bases and J dropped 2; count of bases not matched to a gene: 10. Germline CDR1 is SQVTM and CDR2 is ANQGSEA. This CDR3 has 15 amino acids.

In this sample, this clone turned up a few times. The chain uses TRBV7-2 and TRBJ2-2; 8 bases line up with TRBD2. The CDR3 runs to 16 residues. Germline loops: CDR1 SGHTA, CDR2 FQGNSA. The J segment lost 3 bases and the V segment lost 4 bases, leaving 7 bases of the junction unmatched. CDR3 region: CASSSLRAGDTGELFF. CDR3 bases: TGTGCCAGCAGCTCCCTTCGAGCGGGAGACACCGGGGAGCTGTTTTTT.

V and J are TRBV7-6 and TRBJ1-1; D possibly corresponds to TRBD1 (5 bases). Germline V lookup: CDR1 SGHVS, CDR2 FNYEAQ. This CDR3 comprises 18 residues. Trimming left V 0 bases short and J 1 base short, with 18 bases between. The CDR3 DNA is TGTGCCAGCAGCTTAGCCACAGGAGACCTAACAGGGAACACTGAAGCTTTCTTT. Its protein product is CASSLATGDLTGNTEAFF.

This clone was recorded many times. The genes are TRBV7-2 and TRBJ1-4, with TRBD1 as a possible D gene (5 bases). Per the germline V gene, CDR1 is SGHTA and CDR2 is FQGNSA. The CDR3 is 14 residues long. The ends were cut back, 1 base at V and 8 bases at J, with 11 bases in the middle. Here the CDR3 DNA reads TGTGCCAGCAGCTTAGTCGGGGGTACGGAAAAACTGTTTTTT. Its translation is CASSLVGGTEKLFF.

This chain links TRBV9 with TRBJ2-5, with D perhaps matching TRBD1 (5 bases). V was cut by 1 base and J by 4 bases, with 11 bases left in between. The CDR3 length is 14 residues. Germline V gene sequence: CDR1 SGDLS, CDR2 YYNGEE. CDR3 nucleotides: TGTGCCAGCAGCGTACAAGGGCAGGGAGAGACCCAGTACTTC. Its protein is CASSVQGQGETQYF.

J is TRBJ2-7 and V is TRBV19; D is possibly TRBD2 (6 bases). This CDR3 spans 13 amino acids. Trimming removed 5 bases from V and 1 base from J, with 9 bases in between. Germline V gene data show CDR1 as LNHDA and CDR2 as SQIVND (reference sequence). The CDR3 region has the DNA TGTGCCAGTAGTGCAGGGACTTCCTACGAGCAGTACTTC. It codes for CASSAGTSYEQYF. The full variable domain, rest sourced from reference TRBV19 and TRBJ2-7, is DGGITQSPKYLFRKEGQNVTLSCEQNLNHDAMYWYRQDPGQGLRLIYYSQIVNDFQKGDIAEGYSVSREKKESFPLTVTSAQKNPTAFYLCASSAGTSYEQYFGPGTRLTVT.